Each of the 8 T cell receptor beta chains below was sequenced from the same sample in a study of cytomegalovirus exposure and HLA in healthy donors. PCR used 60 Vbeta primers and 13 Jbeta primers. The repertoire was sequenced with immunoSEQ multiplex PCR; TCRdb's copy has only in-frame clones and lacks some. Here the sample spans some 170,000 clones, 65% to 75% being singletons. The sample comprised PBMCs. These TCRs come from a human donor in good health.

The chain recombines TRBV10-1 with TRBJ1-2; 8 nucleotides line up with TRBD1. The CDR3 runs 13 residues. The junction had 4 bases not matched to a gene; V was cut back by 6 bases and J by 4 bases. Germline V gives CDR1 WNHNN, CDR2 SYGVQD (reference sequence). DNA of the CDR3: TGCGCCAGCAGCAGGACAGGGACCTATGGCTACACCTTC. Encoded protein: CASSRTGTYGYTF.

This clone was seen more than once but under ten times. The chain employs TRBV10-2 and TRBJ2-7, with D possibly TRBD1 on 5 matching bases. Deletions cut 3 bases from V and 6 bases from J, with 15 bases between. Germline values: CDR1 WSHSY, CDR2 SAAADI. CDR3 length equals 14 residues. The chain's CDR3 is CASSDVGPVGEQYF. The CDR3 DNA reads TGCGCCAGCAGTGATGTGGGGCCCGTGGGCGAGCAGTACTTC.

In DNA, the CDR3 is TGTGCCAGCTCACCCTGGACTAGCTCCTATAATTCACCCCTCCACTTT. Translating gives CASSPWTSSYNSPLHF. This chain joins TRBV18 and TRBJ1-6, with no clear D. The CDR3 contains 16 residues. The V end was cut by 3 bases, the J end by 0 bases, with 9 bases between. Germline CDR1 is KGHSH and CDR2 is LQKENI.

This clone was counted once. This chain joins TRBV5-5 and TRBJ2-2; 12 bases line up with TRBD2. The V and J ends lost 3 bases and 7 bases, in that order; junction bases with no gene match: 4. The CDR3 is made up of 15 amino acids. Germline assignment: CDR1 SGHKS and CDR2 YYEKEE (reference sequence). The CDR3 coding sequence is TGTGCCAGCAGCTCGACTAGCGGGGGTAGCGGGGAGCTGTTTTTT. This translates into CASSSTSGGSGELFF.

The chain links TRBV7-6 to TRBJ2-2; 14 bases line up with TRBD2. Germline V gene data show CDR1 as SGHVS and CDR2 as FNYEAQ. V trimming: 0 bases; J trimming: 5 bases; junction bases outside the gene matches: 5. The CDR3 is 18 residues long. The CDR3 is CASSLAQGLAGVTGELFF. CDR3 nucleotide sequence: TGTGCCAGCAGCTTAGCCCAGGGACTAGCGGGGGTTACCGGGGAGCTGTTTTTT. The full variable domain, its missing parts supplied by reference TRBV7-6 and TRBJ2-2, is GAGVSQSPRYKVTKRGQDVALRCDPISGHVSLYWYRQALGQGPEFLTYFNYEAQQDKSGLPNDRFSAERPEGSISTLTIQRTEQRDSAMYRCASSLAQGLAGVTGELFFGEGSRLTVL.

This clone was recorded a few times. The rearrangement links TRBV7-6 to TRBJ1-6; D may be TRBD1 (6 bases). This CDR3 is built from 15 residues. CDR1 and CDR2 from the germline V gene are SGHVS and FNYEAQ. Trimming removed 4 bases at V and 6 bases at J, with 13 bases between. CDR3 residues: CASSSGTGFNSPLHF. The CDR3 nucleotides read TGTGCCAGCAGCTCCGGAACAGGGTTTAATTCACCCCTCCACTTT. The complete variable domain, with remaining parts taken from reference TRBV7-6 and TRBJ1-6, reads GAGVSQSPRYKVTKRGQDVALRCDPISGHVSLYWYRQALGQGPEFLTYFNYEAQQDKSGLPNDRFSAERPEGSISTLTIQRTEQRDSAMYRCASSSGTGFNSPLHFGNGTRLTVT.

The gene calls are TRBV7-8 and TRBJ2-5; D uncertain. The germline V gene has CDR1 SGHVS and CDR2 FQNEAQ. Trimming took off 1 base at V and 11 bases at J, with 11 bases between the two ends. CDR3 length: 12 residues. Here the CDR3 reads CASSLDPPEQYF. The CDR3 DNA is TGTGCCAGCAGCTTAGATCCCCCGGAGCAGTACTTC.

This rearrangement joins TRBV12-5 to TRBJ1-5, with 12 positions matching TRBD1. The CDR3 has 15 residues. V shed 5 bases, J shed 5 bases, and the junction held 4 bases outside the gene matches. Germline lookup yields CDR1 LGHNT and CDR2 FRNRAP. Here the CDR3 reads CASGPGQGADQPQHF. CDR3 DNA: TGTGCTAGTGGTCCGGGACAGGGGGCCGATCAGCCCCAGCATTTT.